These 23 T cell receptor beta chains came from one sample sequenced in a study of shared clonotypes between healthy human individuals. Clones were read by immunoSEQ multiplex PCR, and TCRdb kept only the in-frame ones, dropping some. The sample lists millions of clones, over 90% seen once, with about 0.39% in the top ten. Material: naive CD4+ T cells from PBMCs. The subset was: CD45RA+ positively selected. All receptors come from a man younger than 30 in good health. Some clones in this sample may be carry-over from other donors' samples.

V and J are TRBV11-1 and TRBJ2-1, with D perhaps matching TRBD2 (5 bases). Germline lookup yields CDR1 SGHAT and CDR2 FQDESV (reference sequence). This CDR3 spans 15 amino acids. Trimming cost V 8 bases and J 5 bases, with 19 bases left between them. The CDR3 DNA follows: TGTGCCAGCGGACCGGCTAGCCCTTCCCACAATGAGCAGTTCTTC. It yields the protein CASGPASPSHNEQFF.

This chain connects TRBV2 to TRBJ2-2; maybe TRBD1 (5 bases). Germline CDR1 reads SNHLY; CDR2 reads FYNNEI. V lost 6 bases to trimming and J lost 0 bases, with 14 bases between them. The CDR3 runs to 16 residues. The CDR3 nucleotides read TGTGCCAGCAGCGCCGAACAGGTGCCGAACACCGGGGAGCTGTTTTTT. It encodes CASSAEQVPNTGELFF.

The chain combines TRBV15 with TRBJ2-7, with D tentatively TRBD1 (6 bases). The CDR3 covers 15 residues. The V gene's germline CDR1 is LNHNV and CDR2 YYDKDF (reference sequence). Deletions cut 1 base from V and 2 bases from J, with 12 bases between. The DNA of the CDR3 is TGTGCCACCAGCAGAGTAGGACAGCGTCCCTACGAGCAGTACTTC. Its translation: CATSRVGQRPYEQYF.

The V and J genes are TRBV30 and TRBJ2-3; no firm D call. Germline CDR1 reads GTSNPN; CDR2 reads SVGIG (reference sequence). Trimming took 5 bases from V and 3 from J, leaving 18 bases between them. This CDR3 has 15 residues. This CDR3 is CAWGSLSGVTDTQYF. CDR3 in DNA: TGTGCCTGGGGCTCCCTCTCCGGAGTGACAGATACGCAGTATTTT.

The rearrangement joins TRBV6-5 to TRBJ2-3, with D possibly being TRBD1 (5 bases). The V gene lost 2 bases and the J gene lost 7 bases, with 10 bases spanning the gap. This CDR3 region has 13 residues. Germline CDR1 is MNHEY and CDR2 is SVGAGI. CDR3 bases: TGTGCCAGCAGTTACCAGGGCTCCTATACGCAGTATTTT. As protein: CASSYQGSYTQYF.

The chain recombines TRBV28 with TRBJ2-1; D perhaps matches TRBD2 (5 bases). Germline V gives CDR1 MDHEN, CDR2 SYDVKM. This CDR3 has 14 residues. V shed 7 bases and J shed 6 bases, with 16 bases lying between them. The CDR3: CASNPSGLFNEQFF. The CDR3 DNA follows: TGTGCCAGCAATCCAAGCGGACTTTTCAATGAGCAGTTCTTC.

This clone has just one count. Other DNA sequences from this sample encode an identical CDR3 as well. The rearrangement joins TRBV9 to TRBJ2-3; D may be TRBD2 (5 bases). With 0 bases removed from V and 1 base from J, the gap between germline ends came to 6 bases. The length of the CDR3 is 14 residues. Germline V gene lookup returns CDR1 SGDLS and CDR2 YYNGEE. The CDR3: CASSVVGGTDTQYF. CDR3 coding DNA: TGTGCCAGCAGCGTAGTCGGGGGCACAGATACGCAGTATTTT.

This clone showed up just once. The chain recombines TRBV6-1 with TRBJ2-2; D remains ambiguous. This CDR3 is 14 amino acids long. The germline gives CDR1 MNHNS, CDR2 SASEGT. V was trimmed by 6 bases and J by 5 bases, leaving 13 bases between them. CDR3 sequence reads: CASRERKGTGELFF. The CDR3 DNA is TGTGCCAGCAGAGAACGTAAGGGTACCGGGGAGCTGTTTTTT.

J is TRBJ2-1 and V is TRBV29-1, with D possibly TRBD2 on 5 matching bases. V was shortened by 8 bases and J by 2 bases, with 22 bases between the two germline ends. Germline assignment: CDR1 SQVTM and CDR2 ANQGSEA. CDR3 length: 16 amino acids. In nucleotides, the CDR3 is TGCAGCCGTCCAACCCCTAGCAATTGGGCCTACAATGAGCAGTTCTTC. Encoded protein: CSRPTPSNWAYNEQFF.

This chain links TRBV5-1 with TRBJ1-5; D is ambiguous. Germline-derived CDR1 and CDR2 are SGHRS and YFSETQ. The V and J ends lost 5 bases and 5 bases respectively, with 11 bases between them. CDR3 size: 13 residues. The CDR3 loop is CASSRSIDQPQHF. CDR3 sequence (DNA): TGCGCCAGCAGTAGGTCCATAGATCAGCCCCAGCATTTT.

As for this clone: Different DNA sequences within this sample yield the same CDR3. This sequence joins TRBV5-1 and TRBJ2-3, with unresolved D. V lost 5 bases and J 0 bases, leaving 10 bases between the germline ends. This CDR3 is 14 amino acids long. Germline CDR1 reads SGHRS; CDR2 reads YFSETQ. CDR3 sequence reads: CASSFLRSTDTQYF. The DNA of the CDR3 is TGCGCCAGCAGTTTCTTACGGAGCACAGATACGCAGTATTTT.

This chain connects TRBV7-2 to TRBJ1-3; D uncertain. Trimming stripped 4 bases from V and 0 bases from J, with 10 bases between. CDR1 is SGHTA, CDR2 FQGNSA, per germline. CDR3 size: 15 residues. The DNA for the CDR3 is TGTGCCAGCAGCTCAGGAGGATACTCTGGAAACACCATATATTTT. This codes for CASSSGGYSGNTIYF. The variable domain in full, completed from reference TRBV7-2 and TRBJ1-3, reads GAGVSQSPSNKVTEKGKDVELRCDPISGHTALYWYRQSLGQGLEFLIYFQGNSAPDKSGLPSDRFSAERTGGSVSTLTIQRTQQEDSAVYLCASSSGGYSGNTIYFGEGSWLTVV.

V gene TRBV25-1 combines with J gene TRBJ2-7; no reliable D call. V lost 10 bases to trimming and J lost 7 bases, with 20 bases between them. CDR1 MGHDK and CDR2 SYGVNS come from the germline V gene. This CDR3 region has 13 residues. In DNA form, the CDR3 reads TGTGCCACGTCGGGCATTCCCCCTAAGGAGCAGTACTTC. This gives the protein CATSGIPPKEQYF.

The V gene is TRBV18, the J gene TRBJ2-7; unclear D gene. Germline assignment: CDR1 KGHSH and CDR2 LQKENI. Deletions cut 3 bases from V and 12 bases from J, with 15 bases between. This CDR3 contains 12 residues. In DNA, the CDR3 is TGTGCCAGCTCACCTACACTTTTGCCGCCGTACTTC. Its protein is CASSPTLLPPYF.

The chain carries TRBV7-3 and TRBJ2-1; maybe TRBD2 (6 bases). The germline CDR1 and CDR2 sequences are SGHTA and FQGTGA. The ends were cut back, 4 bases at V and 9 bases at J, with 13 bases in the middle. This CDR3 spans 13 amino acids. The DNA of the CDR3 is TGTGCCAGCAGCTCCCCAGGGAGGCCTGAGCAGTTCTTC. Amino acids: CASSSPGRPEQFF.

The count of this clone is one. The V and J genes are TRBV6-5 and TRBJ1-4, with 7 positions matching TRBD1. Germline V lookup: CDR1 MNHEY, CDR2 SVGAGI. The CDR3 is 15 amino acids. V trimming: 4 bases; J trimming: 5 bases; junction bases outside the gene matches: 7. The CDR3 here is CASSFRGGINEKLFF. The CDR3 DNA sequence: TGTGCCAGCAGTTTCAGGGGGGGGATCAATGAAAAACTGTTTTTT.

Remarks on this clone: Additional DNA sequences in this sample encode the identical CDR3. The J gene is TRBJ2-5, the V gene TRBV7-9, with 10 bases that match TRBD2. Germline V gene lookup returns CDR1 SEHNR and CDR2 FQNEAQ (reference sequence). Losses at the gene ends were 4 bases for V and 2 bases for J; bases not matched to a gene: 1. This CDR3 comprises 14 residues. The CDR3 DNA reads as TGTGCCAGCAGCTGGACTAGCGGACAAGAGACCCAGTACTTC. It translates to CASSWTSGQETQYF.

This clone was observed a few times. CDR3 residues: CSVDRGGPNTEAFF. CDR3 bases: TGCAGCGTTGACCGGGGGGGGCCGAACACTGAAGCTTTCTTT. The J gene is TRBJ1-1, the V gene TRBV29-1; D perhaps matches TRBD1 (6 bases). The CDR3 runs to 14 residues. V was trimmed by 3 bases and J by 1 base, leaving 12 bases between them. The germline CDR1 and CDR2 sequences are SQVTM and ANQGSEA.

The chain couples TRBV7-2 to TRBJ2-5; the match to TRBD2 covers 8 bases. Germline V gives CDR1 SGHTA, CDR2 FQGNSA. The CDR3 sequence is 15 residues long. Trimming at V came to 5 bases and at J to 2 bases, leaving 7 bases not matched to a gene. This CDR3 reads CASSRQLAEQETQYF. Here the CDR3 DNA reads TGTGCCAGCAGCCGCCAACTAGCGGAGCAAGAGACCCAGTACTTC.

This rearrangement joins TRBV14 to TRBJ2-5; perhaps TRBD2 as D (6 bases). The CDR3 extends over 15 amino acids. The V gene's germline CDR1 is SGHDN and CDR2 FVKESK. V was clipped by 0 bases and J by 5 bases, with 13 bases between them. CDR3: CASSQDIRESETQYF. CDR3 DNA: TGTGCCAGCAGCCAAGATATTCGGGAGTCGGAGACCCAGTACTTC.

V is TRBV11-2 and J is TRBJ2-3; 10 bases line up with TRBD2. The CDR3 covers 16 residues. The germline V gene encodes CDR1 SGHAT and CDR2 FQNNGV. The J segment lost 5 bases and the V segment lost 4 bases, leaving 9 bases of the junction unmatched. In DNA, the CDR3 is TGTGCCAGCAGCTACCTTGGGCTAGCGGGAGTAGATACGCAGTATTTT. Translation: CASSYLGLAGVDTQYF.

This chain connects TRBV19 to TRBJ1-5, with D unclear. Deletions cut 4 bases from V and 6 bases from J, with 10 bases between. CDR3 size: 13 residues. Germline V CDR1 and CDR2: LNHDA, SQIVND (reference sequence). The DNA of the CDR3 is TGTGCCAGTAGTAGGGGTTGGGGTCAGCCCCAGCATTTT. This sequence encodes CASSRGWGQPQHF. Full variable domain (missing parts from reference TRBV19 and TRBJ1-5): DGGITQSPKYLFRKEGQNVTLSCEQNLNHDAMYWYRQDPGQGLRLIYYSQIVNDFQKGDIAEGYSVSREKKESFPLTVTSAQKNPTAFYLCASSRGWGQPQHFGDGTRLSIL.

The rearrangement joins TRBV11-3 to TRBJ2-1; no definite D call. Trimming left V 5 bases short and J 3 bases short, with 5 bases between. The CDR3 has 12 amino acids. Looked up from germline, CDR1 is SGHNT and CDR2 is YENEEA. This chain's CDR3 is CASSQNYNEQFF. In DNA form, the CDR3 reads TGTGCCAGCAGCCAAAACTACAATGAGCAGTTCTTC.